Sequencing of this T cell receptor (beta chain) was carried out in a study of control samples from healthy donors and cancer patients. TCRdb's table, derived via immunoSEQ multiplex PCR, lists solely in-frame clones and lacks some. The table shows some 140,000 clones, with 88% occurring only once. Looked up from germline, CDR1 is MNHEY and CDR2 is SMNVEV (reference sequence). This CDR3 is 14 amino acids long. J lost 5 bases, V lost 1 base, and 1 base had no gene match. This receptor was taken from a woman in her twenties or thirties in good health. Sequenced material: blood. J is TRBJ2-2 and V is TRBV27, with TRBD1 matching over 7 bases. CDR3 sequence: CASSLYRGTGELFF. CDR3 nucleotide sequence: TGTGCCAGCAGTTTATACAGGGGAACCGGGGAGCTGTTTTTT.